This T cell receptor (beta chain) was observed in a study of CD8+ T cells in alopecia areata (dated by TCRdb to about 2018). Background for the entire study: The treated patients, all with moderate-to-severe alopecia areata, were enrolled in an open-label pilot trial of oral tofacitinib given at 5 to 10 mg twice daily. Patients received tofacitinib for 6 to 18 months and were then followed off drug for 6 months to check for delayed response and recurrence. Disease severity in treated patients was measured with the SALT score, which quantifies the percentage of affected scalp surface area. In both human patients and the C3H/HeJ mouse model, the study applied high-throughput TCRbeta sequencing to look at T cell clonal expansion in alopecia areata. On the human side, TCRbeta sequencing was run on scalp tissue and on sorted CD4+ and CD8+ peripheral blood T cells from healthy controls and from alopecia areata patients with either patchy or totalis/universalis disease. Biopsies were taken from tofacitinib-treated patients at baseline and again at 4 and 24 weeks into treatment, and several of those patients also had a later scalp biopsy. Clonality in the scalp was compared among normal scalp (n=4), patchy alopecia areata scalp (n=8), and alopecia totalis/universalis scalp (n=8). RNA was obtained with the PAXgene miRNA kit for fixed scalp, the miRNeasy kit for PBMCs, and the RNeasy kit for mouse skin. immunoSEQ multiplex PCR using 35 Vbeta forward primers and 13 Jbeta reverse primers was used to amplify TCRbeta CDR3 regions.

The treatment or condition tag for this specimen amounts to: oral pan-JAK inhibitor, 5-10 mg twice daily. Lesional scalp punch biopsies and peripheral blood were collected from alopecia areata patients. PBMCs were isolated by density centrifugation and stained for CD3, CD4 and CD8, after which CD4+ and CD8+ T cells were sorted on a FACSAria. Points the paper makes about the study in general: Shared TCR sequences between patients were less evident than in mice, which may be partly attributable to HLA diversity in the patient population. Scalp clonality and the number of expanded CD8+ clones among the top 100 scalp clones were significantly decreased by tofacitinib. Compared with normal scalp, lesional scalp had higher clonality and more expanded CD8+ clones, particularly in alopecia totalis/universalis, a pattern that suggests antigenic drive. Because the treated cohort was small and had just a single nonresponder, larger studies are needed to establish links between baseline CD8+ expansion and response. During tofacitinib treatment, many expanded lesional clones remained in scalp and blood, and this persistence may partly explain relapse after treatment is stopped. Scalp TCR repertoire analysis is complicated because resident alphabeta T cells in normal human skin are also sequenced, whereas mouse skin is dominated by gammadelta T cells.

Inclusive of the bounding cysteine and phenylalanine, the CDR3 is 14 residues long. The retained sequence is limited to the CDR3, 42 bases, with the frame set at the first base. CDR1 and CDR2 are read off the germline V gene as MNHEY and SVGAGI. The library was made by the immunoSEQ multiplex PCR assay. RNA was extracted from all samples and reverse transcribed into cDNA as template for TCR sequencing. First-strand cDNA was synthesized using SuperScript III with a 2:1 mix of oligo-dT and random hexamers. Amplification bias was assessed with a synthetic immune receptor repertoire, and residual bias was removed computationally. Processing in the source paper ran as follows. Raw reads were preprocessed for error removal, and CDR3 was defined according to IMGT conventions as running from the conserved cysteine to phenylalanine. Clonality was calculated as 1 minus Shannon entropy normalized by log2 of the number of productive unique TCRs. Scalp TCRbeta sequences were cross-referenced with sorted blood CD4 and CD8 repertoires so that the CD4 or CD8 identity of scalp clones could be inferred. In its TCRdb copy, this immuneACCESS table keeps in-frame sequences only and misses some clones. Where compared with another copy, unresolved V genes explain less than half of these, and the others have no known cause. The DNA gave D and trimming, while V, J and clone size come from that table. The table for this sample lists some 170,000 clones; 58% of them were counted only once. Of the sample, under 20% is held by the ten largest clones.

Of note for this clone: No cognate antigen has been identified for it. The junction does not match germline at one end; this may be a read error.

The TCR comes from a human donor with alopecia areata. The receptor chain draws on TRBV6-5 and TRBJ2-7, and 8 junction bases match TRBD1. The source was CD4+ T cells sorted from blood, collected at approximately week 56, from a patient treated with tofacitinib. The DNA sequence is as follows: TGTGCCATCAGTGACCCAGGGGGCACCTACGAGCAGTACTTC. It encodes CAISDPGGTYEQYF.